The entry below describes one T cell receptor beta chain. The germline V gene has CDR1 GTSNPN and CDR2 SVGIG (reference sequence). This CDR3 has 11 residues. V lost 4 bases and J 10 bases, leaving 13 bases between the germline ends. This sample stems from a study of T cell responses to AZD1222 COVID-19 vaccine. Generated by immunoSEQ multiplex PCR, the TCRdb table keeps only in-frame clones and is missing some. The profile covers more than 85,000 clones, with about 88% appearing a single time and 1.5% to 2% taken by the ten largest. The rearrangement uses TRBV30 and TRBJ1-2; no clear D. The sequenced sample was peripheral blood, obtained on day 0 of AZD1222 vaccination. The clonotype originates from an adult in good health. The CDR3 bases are TGTGCCTGGATCGAAGGACCGAACTACACCTTC. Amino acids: CAWIEGPNYTF.